This record covers a single T cell receptor (beta chain). Its antigen remains unknown. The data were taken from a study of long-term antiretroviral therapy in people with HIV. Study-wide findings and caveats: In HIV, the repertoires covered a tighter span of CDR3 lengths than in controls. The repertoire was dominated at all time points by clones expanded before ART.

V trimming: 5 bases; J trimming: 3 bases; junction bases outside the gene matches: 9. The germline CDR1 and CDR2 sequences are SNHLY and FYNNEI. This CDR3 has 16 residues. This was the immunoSEQ v3.0 assay at survey level. Libraries were prepared by immunoSEQ multiplex PCR; TCRdb keeps only in-frame clonotypes and omits some of them. The sample has about 16,000 clones, approximately 88% seen once. The V and J genes are TRBV2 and TRBJ2-7; 11 nucleotides agree with TRBD1. Sequenced here: unsorted PBMCs, sampled 0.7 years before starting antiretroviral therapy. The TCR originated in a middle-aged man with HIV. This CDR3 reads CASSPGTGGFGYEQYF. The CDR3 DNA reads TGTGCCAGCAGTCCCGGGACAGGGGGATTTGGCTACGAGCAGTACTTC.